These 20 T cell receptor beta chains came from one sample sequenced in a study of cytomegalovirus exposure and HLA in healthy donors. 13 Jbeta primers and 60 Vbeta primers were used for the PCR. Profiling relied on immunoSEQ multiplex PCR, and the TCRdb table lists in-frame clones only, not all of them. The top ten clones hold 3.5% to 5% of a sample with around 150,000 clones, 60% to 85% of them seen once. The sample taken for sequencing was PBMCs. The source of these receptors is a man aged 18 to 30 in good health and CMV-seronegative.

The chain has TRBV6-6 and TRBJ1-4; D may be TRBD1 (6 bases). Trimming removed 7 bases at V and 1 base at J, with 13 bases between. Germline CDR1 MNHNY, CDR2 SVGAGI (reference sequence). The length of the CDR3 is 15 residues. CDR3 in DNA: TGTGCCAGCAAGGGGGGGGCTTTAACTAATGAAAAACTGTTTTTT. Amino acid sequence: CASKGGALTNEKLFF.

This clone showed up just a few times. The chain has TRBV7-9 and TRBJ2-5, with 14 bases lining up with TRBD2. CDR3 length: 16 amino acids. Germline CDR1 reads SEHNR; CDR2 reads FQNEAQ (reference sequence). V was clipped by 3 bases and J by 1 base; unmatched bases: 1. Here the CDR3 DNA reads TGTGCCAGCAGCTTGGGACTAGCGGGGGCCCAAGAGACCCAGTACTTC. Encoded protein: CASSLGLAGAQETQYF.

The table lists this clone with a few counts. The rearrangement links TRBV2 to TRBJ2-7; 7 bases agree with TRBD1. The CDR3 covers 14 residues. Losses at the gene ends were 5 bases for V and 2 bases for J; bases not matched to a gene: 6. Per the germline V gene, CDR1 is SNHLY and CDR2 is FYNNEI. The CDR3: CASSRDRGTYEQYF. The CDR3 DNA is TGTGCCAGCAGTAGGGACAGAGGGACCTACGAGCAGTACTTC.

The chain has TRBV7-8 and TRBJ1-2; D is ambiguous. The CDR3 is 14 residues long. Per the germline V gene, CDR1 is SGHVS and CDR2 is FQNEAQ. V lost 0 bases to trimming and J lost 2 bases, with 7 bases between them. CDR3 sequence (DNA): TGTGCCAGCAGCTTAGCTGGCACAAACTATGGCTACACCTTC. As protein: CASSLAGTNYGYTF.

This clone was found a few times. The chain combines TRBV10-1 with TRBJ2-3; the match to TRBD1 covers 7 bases. The junction had 6 bases not matched to a gene; V was cut back by 8 bases and J by 7 bases. The CDR3 sequence is 12 residues long. Germline values: CDR1 WNHNN, CDR2 SYGVQD (reference sequence). The CDR3 loop reads CASRGGSNTQYF. CDR3 bases: TGCGCCAGCCGAGGGGGCTCAAATACGCAGTATTTT.

This chain uses TRBV19 with TRBJ2-7, with D tentatively TRBD1 (5 bases). This CDR3 spans 14 amino acids. V lost 6 bases and J lost 2, with 14 bases in between. Germline CDR1 reads LNHDA; CDR2 reads SQIVND (reference sequence). CDR3 DNA sequence: TGTGCCAGTAGATTAGGGGCTAGTCCCTACGAGCAGTACTTC. Amino acid sequence: CASRLGASPYEQYF.

The chain uses TRBV30 and TRBJ2-6; no definite D call. The V end was cut by 2 bases, the J end by 0 bases, with 11 bases between. Germline values: CDR1 GTSNPN, CDR2 SVGIG (reference sequence). The CDR3 contains 16 residues. The CDR3 bases are TGTGCCTGGAGTACCCGACAATTCTCTGGGGCCAACGTCCTGACTTTC. Translated: CAWSTRQFSGANVLTF.

This clone appeared once. The gene calls are TRBV27 and TRBJ2-1; 7 nucleotides align to TRBD1. This CDR3 has 14 residues. From germline, CDR1 is MNHEY and CDR2 SMNVEV (reference sequence). The J segment lost 7 bases and the V segment lost 5 bases, leaving 8 bases of the junction unmatched. The CDR3 reads CASSPGTVGNEQFF. The CDR3 coding sequence is TGTGCCAGCAGTCCCGGGACAGTAGGGAATGAGCAGTTCTTC.

The chain is built from TRBV19 and TRBJ1-1, with 8 nucleotides matching TRBD1. Per the germline V gene, CDR1 is LNHDA and CDR2 is SQIVND (reference sequence). The trim removed 5 bases at V and 4 bases at J, leaving 9 bases unmatched. The CDR3 consists of 15 residues. The CDR3 is CASSGRTGWATEAFF. For the CDR3, the DNA is TGTGCCAGTAGTGGGCGGACAGGGTGGGCCACTGAAGCTTTCTTT.

With respect to this clone: In the same sample, other DNA sequences code for this CDR3. This chain joins TRBV5-1 and TRBJ1-2; TRBD1 matches at 9 bases. Germline V gives CDR1 SGHRS, CDR2 YFSETQ. The V segment lost 4 bases and the J segment 6 bases; nucleotides outside the gene matches: 4. CDR3 length: 13 amino acids. The CDR3 coding sequence is TGCGCCAGCAGCCTGGGACAGGGTGATGGCTACACCTTC. Translating gives CASSLGQGDGYTF.

This clone was picked up a small number of times. The chain uses TRBV28 and TRBJ2-5; D is perhaps TRBD1 (6 bases). The V gene's germline CDR1 is MDHEN and CDR2 SYDVKM. This CDR3 comprises 17 residues. With 4 bases removed from V and 2 bases from J, the gap between germline ends came to 20 bases. CDR3 loop: CASSSPMSGRGQETQYF. CDR3 DNA sequence: TGTGCCAGCAGTTCCCCTATGAGCGGTAGGGGGCAAGAGACCCAGTACTTC.

The chain recombines TRBV2 with TRBJ2-1; TRBD1 matches 8 bases. The germline CDR1 and CDR2 sequences are SNHLY and FYNNEI. The CDR3 runs to 16 residues. V shed 3 bases, J shed 9 bases, and the junction held 13 bases outside the gene matches. The CDR3 region is CASSEPGQAVGSEQFF. In nucleotides, the CDR3 is TGTGCCAGCAGTGAGCCGGGACAGGCGGTGGGGAGTGAGCAGTTCTTC.

The chain recombines TRBV9 with TRBJ1-6, with D hard to call. CDR1 SGDLS and CDR2 YYNGEE come from the germline V gene. The CDR3 runs to 16 residues. Trimming took off 0 bases at V and 4 bases at J, with 11 bases between the two ends. This CDR3 reads CASSVEATGYNSPLHF. The CDR3 bases are TGTGCCAGCAGCGTAGAGGCAACGGGGTATAATTCACCCCTCCACTTT. Filled out from reference TRBV9 and TRBJ1-6, the complete variable domain reads DSGVTQTPKHLITATGQRVTLRCSPRSGDLSVYWYQQSLDQGLQFLIQYYNGEERAKGNILERFSAQQFPDLHSELNLSSLELGDSALYFCASSVEATGYNSPLHFGNGTRLTVT.

This rearrangement joins TRBV2 to TRBJ1-2; TRBD1 is a possible D gene (5 bases). V lost 6 bases, J lost 2 bases, and 16 bases lay in between. The CDR3 is 15 residues long. The germline V gene has CDR1 SNHLY and CDR2 FYNNEI. As DNA, the CDR3 is TGTGCCAGCAGCGCAAGACAGATTAAAAACTATGGCTACACCTTC. Translation gives CASSARQIKNYGYTF.

This rearrangement joins TRBV19 to TRBJ2-5, with TRBD1 as a possible D gene (5 bases). This CDR3 has 13 residues. Germline V gene data show CDR1 as LNHDA and CDR2 as SQIVND (reference sequence). The V and J ends lost 2 bases and 4 bases respectively, with 8 bases between them. CDR3 amino acids: CASSITGRETQYF. DNA of the CDR3: TGTGCCAGTAGTATAACAGGTAGAGAGACCCAGTACTTC.

The chain couples TRBV11-3 to TRBJ1-1, with TRBD1 matching over 8 bases. The CDR3 totals 16 residues. In germline, CDR1 is SGHNT, CDR2 YENEEA. The trim removed 5 bases at V and 5 bases at J, leaving 13 bases unmatched. CDR3 sequence: CASSPRSRGQGTEAFF. The CDR3 bases are TGTGCCAGCAGCCCGAGAAGCAGGGGGCAGGGGACTGAAGCTTTCTTT. The full variable domain, its missing parts supplied by reference TRBV11-3 and TRBJ1-1, is EAGVVQSPRYKIIEKKQPVAFWCNPISGHNTLYWYLQNLGQGPELLIRYENEEAVDDSQLPKDRFSAERLKGVDSTLKIQPAELGDSAVYLCASSPRSRGQGTEAFFGQGTRLTVV.

The chain employs TRBV10-2 and TRBJ1-2, with 10 nucleotides matching TRBD1. V shed 6 bases and J 3 bases; nucleotides not matched to a gene: 7. This CDR3 has 15 residues. CDR1 and CDR2 (germline): WSHSY, SAAADI. The CDR3 DNA follows: TGCGCCAGCAGACCGACAGGGGGCTCGGACTATGGCTACACCTTC. Protein sequence: CASRPTGGSDYGYTF.

The V gene is TRBV10-2, the J gene TRBJ2-7; weak D call: TRBD1 (6 bases). The ends were cut back, 5 bases at V and 7 bases at J, with 18 bases in the middle. This CDR3 contains 14 residues. The germline V gene encodes CDR1 WSHSY and CDR2 SAAADI. The chain's CDR3 is CASSLTGAEVEQYF. CDR3 coding DNA: TGCGCCAGCAGTTTGACAGGAGCCGAGGTTGAGCAGTACTTC.

The V gene is TRBV11-2, the J gene TRBJ1-1, with TRBD1 as a possible D gene (5 bases). V was cut by 3 bases and J by 8 bases, with 13 bases left in between. Looked up from germline, CDR1 is SGHAT and CDR2 is FQNNGV. This CDR3 is 13 amino acids long. The CDR3 DNA sequence: TGTGCCAGCAGCTTTGGAGGGGTTGGGGAAGCTTTCTTT. This sequence encodes CASSFGGVGEAFF.

V usage is TRBV30 and J usage is TRBJ1-3; D may be TRBD1 (6 bases). CDR1 is GTSNPN, CDR2 SVGIG, per germline (reference sequence). There are 14 residues in the CDR3. Trimming cost V 4 bases and J 1 base, with 11 bases left between them. The CDR3 sequence is CAWMTGPSGNTIYF. CDR3 nucleotides: TGTGCCTGGATGACAGGACCTTCTGGAAACACCATATATTTT.